This T cell receptor beta chain was found in a study of cytomegalovirus exposure and HLA in healthy donors. Study information: A previous analysis identified approximately 120 million unique TCR beta sequences derived from approximately 190 million T cells. Study-wide results and limits: Accurate HLA-A and HLA-B prediction from TCR beta sequences was reported for most subjects. The study recorded 160 or so TCR beta chains that were cytomegalovirus-associated. After further analysis at a later stage, roughly 16,000 TCR beta sequences were associated with HLA alleles at 0.05 false discovery rate.

In regard to this clone: Antigen specificity is unknown.

CDR1 and CDR2 from the germline V gene are MNHEY and SMNVEV (reference sequence). The CDR3 consists of 14 residues. The V and J ends lost 6 bases and 0 bases, in that order; junction bases with no gene match: 5. PCR was performed using 60 Vbeta and 13 Jbeta primers. Profiled with immunoSEQ multiplex PCR; TCRdb holds only in-frame clones, not every one. The sample has about 160,000 clones; around 86% are singletons. This rearrangement joins TRBV27 to TRBJ2-7; the match to TRBD1 covers 7 bases. Specimen: PBMCs. The sequence came from a girl under 10 years old in good health and CMV-seropositive. CDR3: CASRRGQTSYEQYF. CDR3 bases: TGTGCCAGCAGGAGGGGACAGACCTCCTACGAGCAGTACTTC.